Presented here are 15 T cell receptor beta chains from one specimen sequenced in a study of cytomegalovirus exposure and HLA in healthy donors. The PCR had 60 Vbeta and 13 Jbeta primers. The method was immunoSEQ multiplex PCR; TCRdb's version includes in-frame clones alone and lacks a portion of them. The sample holds 75,000 to 100,000 clones, around two thirds seen once. Sequenced sample: PBMCs. The source is a male donor in good health and CMV-seronegative.

This clone was seen more than once but under ten times. The CDR3 sequence: CASSQVGGEETQYF. CDR3 nucleotides: TGTGCCAGCAGCCAAGTGGGCGGGGAAGAGACCCAGTACTTC. The rearrangement uses TRBV4-2 and TRBJ2-5; possibly TRBD2 for D (6 bases). V was cut by 1 base and J by 3 bases, with 9 bases left in between. Germline CDR1 reads LGHNA; CDR2 reads YNFKEQ. The CDR3 is made up of 14 amino acids.

This clone was seen a single time. The V gene is TRBV12-5, the J gene TRBJ2-3, with 7 nucleotides matching TRBD2. Germline loops: CDR1 LGHNT, CDR2 FRNRAP. The junction had 21 bases not matched to a gene; V was cut back by 5 bases and J by 7 bases. This CDR3 comprises 18 residues. The CDR3, as DNA: TGTGCTAGTGGTCAATCCCAATCGACTAGCTACCCCCCCAATACGCAGTATTTT. This gives the protein CASGQSQSTSYPPNTQYF.

The chain is built from TRBV7-2 and TRBJ2-1; D may be TRBD2 (5 bases). The CDR3 spans 16 residues. V gave up 5 bases and J gave up 1 base, with 15 bases separating them. The germline gives CDR1 SGHTA, CDR2 FQGNSA. The CDR3 bases are TGTGCCAGCAGCATAAATAGCAGAGGGTCCTACAATGAGCAGTTCTTC. Protein: CASSINSRGSYNEQFF.

V is TRBV4-3 and J is TRBJ1-5; 7 nucleotides line up with TRBD1. CDR3 length equals 16 residues. J was trimmed by 0 bases and V by 3 bases; bases with no gene match: 5. Germline V CDR1 and CDR2: LGHNA, YSLEER. The CDR3 DNA reads TGCGCCAGCAGCCAGGGGGACAGAGATAGCAATCAGCCCCAGCATTTT. This codes for CASSQGDRDSNQPQHF.

This chain links TRBV6-6 with TRBJ2-1; 10 nucleotides match TRBD2. Germline assignment: CDR1 MNHNY and CDR2 SVGAGI (reference sequence). This CDR3 has 14 residues. Trimming removed 4 bases from V and 7 bases from J; junction bases left unmatched: 4. CDR3 nucleotides: TGTGCCAGCAGTTCTAGCGGGAGTCATAATGAGCAGTTCTTC. As protein: CASSSSGSHNEQFF.

The J gene is TRBJ1-2, the V gene TRBV7-9; 8 bases agree with TRBD1. With 0 bases clipped from V and 4 bases from J, the junction kept 4 bases outside the gene matches. CDR3 length equals 15 residues. Germline CDR1 and CDR2: SEHNR and FQNEAQ (reference sequence). The chain's CDR3 is CASSLAQGGGYGYTF. In nucleotides, the CDR3 is TGTGCCAGCAGCTTAGCACAGGGGGGCGGCTATGGCTACACCTTC.

J is TRBJ2-7 and V is TRBV27, with D perhaps matching TRBD1 (6 bases). The CDR3 consists of 15 residues. Trimming removed 5 bases at V and 3 bases at J, with 17 bases between. CDR1 MNHEY and CDR2 SMNVEV come from the germline V gene (reference sequence). The CDR3 nucleotides are TGTGCCAGCAGTCCCCTTCCGGACAGTCTCTACGAGCAGTACTTC. Encoded protein: CASSPLPDSLYEQYF.

This clone was counted only a few times. The V gene is TRBV28, the J gene TRBJ1-3; D is unclear. Between the trimmed V and J ends, which lost 8 bases and 4 bases, there was a span of 3 bases. CDR1 MDHEN and CDR2 SYDVKM come from the germline V gene. The CDR3 loop spans 10 amino acids. CDR3 sequence reads: CASEGNTIYF. The DNA of the CDR3 is TGTGCCAGCGAGGGAAACACCATATATTTT.

This chain joins TRBV5-1 and TRBJ2-7; 11 nucleotides match TRBD1. The CDR3 covers 15 residues. Germline CDR1 and CDR2: SGHRS and YFSETQ. J lost 6 bases, V lost 1 base, and 6 bases had no gene match. CDR3 sequence: CASSLFGTGGREQYF. In DNA form, the CDR3 reads TGCGCCAGCAGCTTGTTCGGGACAGGGGGTCGCGAGCAGTACTTC.

V and J are TRBV18 and TRBJ1-1, with 7 bases aligning to TRBD1. Looked up from germline, CDR1 is KGHSH and CDR2 is LQKENI. The CDR3 is 12 amino acids. V shed 6 bases, J shed 11 bases, and the junction held 9 bases outside the gene matches. CDR3: CASSPGGWAAFF. The DNA of the CDR3 is TGTGCCAGCTCCCCAGGGGGGTGGGCGGCTTTCTTT.

The CDR3 nucleotides are TGCGCCAGCCGAGGGGGCCCCTTGGGTACTGAAGCTTTCTTT. It yields the protein CASRGGPLGTEAFF. The V gene is TRBV4-3, the J gene TRBJ1-1; 7 bases line up with TRBD1. The CDR3 runs to 14 residues. Germline lookup yields CDR1 LGHNA and CDR2 YSLEER. Trimming removed 8 bases from V and 5 bases from J; junction bases left unmatched: 11.

The genes are TRBV4-2 and TRBJ1-2; 7 bases match TRBD1. Trimming at V came to 0 bases and at J to 6 bases, leaving 7 bases not matched to a gene. This CDR3 has 15 residues. Per the germline V gene, CDR1 is LGHNA and CDR2 is YNFKEQ. CDR3 nucleotides: TGTGCCAGCAGCCAAGATTATGGACAGGCAGATGGCTACACCTTC. It specifies CASSQDYGQADGYTF.

The sample holds a few counts of this clone. The rearrangement links TRBV9 to TRBJ2-1, with 7 nucleotides matching TRBD2. V was pared by 2 bases and J by 2 bases, with 7 bases of the junction left unmatched. Germline assignment: CDR1 SGDLS and CDR2 YYNGEE. This CDR3 has 16 residues. CDR3 DNA sequence: TGTGCCAGCAGCGTGCGCAGCGGGACCCCCTACAATGAGCAGTTCTTC. The encoded protein is CASSVRSGTPYNEQFF.

The chain carries TRBV6-1 and TRBJ1-2; D is unclear. CDR3 length equals 13 residues. Germline assignment: CDR1 MNHNS and CDR2 SASEGT. V lost 5 bases and J lost 2, with 9 bases in between. The CDR3, as DNA: TGTGCCAGCAGTCCGGGAATAAACTATGGCTACACCTTC. It encodes CASSPGINYGYTF.

This chain uses TRBV6-1 with TRBJ2-3; D call uncertain. V lost 6 bases to trimming and J lost 0 bases, with 10 bases between them. Germline CDR1 is MNHNS and CDR2 is SASEGT. This CDR3 comprises 14 residues. CDR3 DNA: TGTGCCAGCAGCGAGTTCCGTAGCACAGATACGCAGTATTTT. Its translation is CASSEFRSTDTQYF.